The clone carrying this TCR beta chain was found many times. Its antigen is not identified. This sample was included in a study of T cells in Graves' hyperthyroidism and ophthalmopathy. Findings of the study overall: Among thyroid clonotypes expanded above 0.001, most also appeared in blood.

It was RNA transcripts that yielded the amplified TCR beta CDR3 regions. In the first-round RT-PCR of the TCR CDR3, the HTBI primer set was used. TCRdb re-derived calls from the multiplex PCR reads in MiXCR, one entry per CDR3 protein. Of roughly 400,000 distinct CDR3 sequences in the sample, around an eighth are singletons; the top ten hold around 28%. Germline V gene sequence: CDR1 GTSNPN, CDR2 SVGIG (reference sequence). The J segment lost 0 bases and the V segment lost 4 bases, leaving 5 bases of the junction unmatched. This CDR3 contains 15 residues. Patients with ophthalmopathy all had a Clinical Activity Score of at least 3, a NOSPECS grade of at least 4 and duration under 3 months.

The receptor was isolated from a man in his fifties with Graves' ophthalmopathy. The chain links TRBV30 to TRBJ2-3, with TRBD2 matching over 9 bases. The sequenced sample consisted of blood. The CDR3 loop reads CAWIPTSGSTDTQYF. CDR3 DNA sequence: TGTGCCTGGATCCCTACTAGCGGGAGCACAGATACGCAGTATTTT.